These 3 T cell receptor beta chains came from one sample sequenced in a study of blood T cell repertoires in COVID-19. Clones were read by immunoSEQ multiplex PCR, and TCRdb kept only the in-frame ones, dropping some. The repertoire consists of approximately 150,000 clones, with approximately 86% occurring once and the leading ten covering about 8.1%. The sample taken for sequencing was peripheral blood. The receptors derive from a woman older than 75 with COVID-19, enrolled during active disease.

The rearrangement uses TRBV28 and TRBJ1-1; D uncertain. V dropped 5 bases and J dropped 5 bases, with 6 bases sitting between them. There are 11 residues in the CDR3. Germline CDR1 reads MDHEN; CDR2 reads SYDVKM. CDR3 region: CASSTTTEAFF. The CDR3 DNA sequence: TGTGCCAGCAGTACTACTACTGAAGCTTTCTTT. The full variable domain, rest sourced from reference TRBV28 and TRBJ1-1, is DVKVTQSSRYLVKRTGEKVFLECVQDMDHENMFWYRQDPGLGLRLIYFSYDVKMKEKGDIPEGYSVSREKKERFSLILESASTNQTSMYLCASSTTTEAFFGQGTRLTVV.

The rearrangement joins TRBV18 to TRBJ1-3; 8 bases match TRBD1. The CDR3 is made up of 16 amino acids. Germline V gene data show CDR1 as KGHSH and CDR2 as LQKENI. V shed 5 bases, J shed 0 bases, and the junction held 6 bases outside the gene matches. Here the CDR3 DNA reads TGTGCCAGCTCAGTCAACAGGGGGGTCTCTGGAAACACCATATATTTT. This encodes CASSVNRGVSGNTIYF.

This clone was picked up a small number of times. The chain recombines TRBV5-1 with TRBJ2-5, with 10 bases fitting TRBD1. In germline, CDR1 is SGHRS, CDR2 YFSETQ. CDR3 length: 13 residues. J was trimmed by 5 bases and V by 7 bases; bases with no gene match: 5. The CDR3 is CASFDRGLETQYF. The CDR3 nucleotides are TGCGCCAGCTTTGACAGGGGGCTCGAGACCCAGTACTTC. The full variable domain, completed using reference TRBV5-1 and TRBJ2-5, is KAGVTQTPRYLIKTRGQQVTLSCSPISGHRSVSWYQQTPGQGLQFLFEYFSETQRNKGNFPGRFSGRQFSNSRSEMNVSTLELGDSALYLCASFDRGLETQYFGPGTRLLVL.